These 12 T cell receptor beta chains came from one sample sequenced in a study of blood T cell repertoires in COVID-19. Measured with immunoSEQ multiplex PCR; TCRdb has only the in-frame clones, and not every one. The sample shows around 300,000 clones, less than 90% of them seen only once. Specimen: PBMCs or T cells enriched from blood (not recorded which). These receptors all stem from a woman between 45 and 65 years old who had recovered from COVID-19.

This chain joins TRBV29-1 and TRBJ1-5; 7 nucleotides line up with TRBD1. Losses at the gene ends were 6 bases for V and 5 bases for J; bases not matched to a gene: 4. Germline CDR1 is SQVTM and CDR2 is ANQGSEA. This CDR3 contains 12 residues. Here the CDR3 reads CSVGTADQPQHF. In DNA form, the CDR3 reads TGCAGCGTAGGGACAGCCGATCAGCCCCAGCATTTT.

This clone was observed once. The chain is built from TRBV18 and TRBJ1-1; no firm D call. V was trimmed by 6 bases and J by 0 bases, leaving 8 bases between them. There are 13 residues in the CDR3. From germline, CDR1 is KGHSH and CDR2 LQKENI. This CDR3 reads CASSPRLNTEAFF. The CDR3 nucleotides are TGTGCCAGCTCTCCCAGGCTGAACACTGAAGCTTTCTTT. Variable domain in full (rest from reference TRBV18 and TRBJ1-1): NAGVMQNPRHLVRRRGQEARLRCSPMKGHSHVYWYRQLPEEGLKFMVYLQKENIIDESGMPKERFSAEFPKEGPSILRIQQVVRGDSAAYFCASSPRLNTEAFFGQGTRLTVV.

V and J are TRBV28 and TRBJ1-3; tentatively, D is TRBD1 (5 bases). V was trimmed by 9 bases and J by 0 bases, leaving 9 bases between them. CDR1 is MDHEN, CDR2 SYDVKM, per germline. The CDR3 has 13 amino acids. In nucleotides, the CDR3 is TGTGCCAGTGACAGAAGCTCTGGAAACACCATATATTTT. Protein: CASDRSSGNTIYF.

The rearrangement uses TRBV11-2 and TRBJ1-4; D is perhaps TRBD1 (5 bases). This CDR3 has 14 residues. V gave up 4 bases and J gave up 8 bases, with 14 bases separating them. Per the germline V gene, CDR1 is SGHAT and CDR2 is FQNNGV. CDR3 bases: TGTGCCAGCAGCTACCCTGGGACTTCGGAAAAACTGTTTTTT. It encodes CASSYPGTSEKLFF.

CDR3 nucleotide sequence: TGTGCCAGCAGTGATATCACTGAAGCTTTCTTT. It is translated as CASSDITEAFF. This chain joins TRBV2 and TRBJ1-1; D not resolved. Germline CDR1 is SNHLY and CDR2 is FYNNEI. The germline V and J ends were trimmed by 3 bases and 4 bases, with 3 bases remaining between them. This CDR3 has 11 amino acids. Filled out from reference TRBV2 and TRBJ1-1, the complete variable domain reads EPEVTQTPSHQVTQMGQEVILRCVPISNHLYFYWYRQILGQKVEFLVSFYNNEISEKSEIFDDQFSVERPDGSNFTLKIRSTKLEDSAMYFCASSDITEAFFGQGTRLTVV.

The chain's CDR3 is CATSGVGDNQPQHF. The CDR3 DNA reads as TGTGCCACCAGTGGGGTTGGAGACAATCAGCCCCAGCATTTT. The chain links TRBV24-1 to TRBJ1-5; the D is unclear. The CDR3 extends over 14 amino acids. Trimming stripped 5 bases from V and 3 bases from J, with 10 bases between. CDR1 is KGHDR, CDR2 SFDVKD, per germline.

The chain joins TRBV28 to TRBJ2-7; 12 bases match TRBD2. Germline V CDR1 and CDR2: MDHEN, SYDVKM. J gave up 6 bases and V 5 bases, and 8 bases lay outside the gene matches. This CDR3 has 15 amino acids. The CDR3 reads CASSQLAGGLIEQYF. CDR3 DNA sequence: TGTGCCAGCAGTCAACTAGCGGGAGGCCTGATCGAGCAGTACTTC.

This clone was recorded once. The chain links TRBV28 to TRBJ1-2; TRBD1 agrees at 9 bases. The CDR3 totals 14 residues. J lost 8 bases, V lost 6 bases, and 10 bases had no gene match. CDR1 and CDR2 (germline): MDHEN, SYDVKM. This chain's CDR3 is CASRGAGTGHGYTF. The CDR3 DNA sequence: TGTGCCAGCAGGGGGGCGGGGACAGGGCACGGCTACACCTTC.

This chain links TRBV28 with TRBJ2-7; TRBD2 might be the D (6 bases). V gave up 3 bases and J gave up 2 bases, with 20 bases separating them. Looked up from germline, CDR1 is MDHEN and CDR2 is SYDVKM. The CDR3 covers 17 residues. CDR3 residues: CASSLLLGGSRTYEQYF. The CDR3, as DNA: TGTGCCAGCAGTTTGCTTCTTGGGGGGAGTAGGACCTACGAGCAGTACTTC.

Points on this clone: The sample holds other DNA sequences that translate to the same CDR3. The V and J genes are TRBV18 and TRBJ1-1, with a possible D match to TRBD1 (6 bases). This CDR3 has 14 residues. Germline V gives CDR1 KGHSH, CDR2 LQKENI. V lost 4 bases and J 0 bases, leaving 9 bases between the germline ends. The CDR3 DNA reads as TGTGCCAGCTCACTACAGGGTTTGAACACTGAAGCTTTCTTT. It encodes CASSLQGLNTEAFF.

A word on this clone: An end of the junction does not agree with germline; a read error may underlie this. The CDR3: CASSLLGAGAFF. CDR3 DNA sequence: TGTGCCAGCAGCTTATTGGGGGCCGGGGCTTTCTTT. The V and J genes are TRBV28 and TRBJ1-1; D might be TRBD1 (6 bases). Germline V gives CDR1 MDHEN, CDR2 SYDVKM. The length of the CDR3 is 12 residues.

This chain connects TRBV11-1 to TRBJ2-1; D remains unclear. V was trimmed by 3 bases and J by 4 bases, leaving 16 bases between them. The CDR3 length is 16 residues. The germline gives CDR1 SGHAT, CDR2 FQDESV (reference sequence). For the CDR3, the DNA is TGTGCCAGCAGCTTTGCGACACTCAGTCTATACAATGAGCAGTTCTTC. Encoded protein: CASSFATLSLYNEQFF. The complete variable domain, with remaining parts taken from reference TRBV11-1 and TRBJ2-1, reads EAEVAQSPRYKITEKSQAVAFWCDPISGHATLYWYRQILGQGPELLVQFQDESVVDDSQLPKDRFSAERLKGVDSTLKIQPAELGDSAMYLCASSFATLSLYNEQFFGPGTRLTVL.